This paragraph reports one TCR beta chain. In the authors' methods: Amplification with reference gene primers provided the estimates of nucleated cell counts. TCRdb's table, derived via immunoSEQ multiplex PCR, lists solely in-frame clones and lacks some. V, J and clone size were drawn from that table, and D and trimming were deduced from the DNA. In the table there are 99,000 or so clones, 70% to 85% of which are singletons. The sample originates from a study of blood T cell repertoires in COVID-19. Whole-study context: The origin of the acute and convalescent COVID-19 samples was the United States, Italy and Spain. T cells, B-cell-depleted T cells, or PBMCs supplied cDNA or gDNA.

Germline V gene sequence: CDR1 MNHEY, CDR2 SVGAGI. The V end was cut by 7 bases, the J end by 6 bases, with 10 bases between. CDR3 size: 13 residues. Sequenced sample: peripheral blood. This chain uses TRBV6-5 with TRBJ1-6; D is perhaps TRBD1 (6 bases). The receptor was isolated from a woman older than 75 with active or convalescent COVID-19. CDR3 residues: CASKGGLNSPLHF. For the CDR3, the DNA is TGTGCCAGCAAGGGGGGGCTTAATTCACCCCTCCACTTT.